The 23 T cell receptor beta chains below all came from one sample that was sequenced in a study of tissue T cells after allogeneic stem cell transplantation. Method: immunoSEQ multiplex PCR; TCRdb's copy keeps in-frame clones and lacks some. The sample records about 4,400 clones, around half being singletons. Time point described: mouse harvest day 14 after allogeneic transplant. Each mouse received 10^7 T-cell-depleted marrow cells plus 10^6 splenic CD5+ T cells by tail vein. Sample: lymph node tissue. The receptor source for this set is a female BALB/c mouse given C57BL/6 T cells with graft-versus-host disease after an allogeneic hematopoietic cell transplant.

This clone was seen a handful of times. Mouse germline and gene names are used. The read terminates 1 residue before the CDR3 end, so the remaining end is supplied by the germline J gene. The rearrangement uses TRBV31 and TRBJ2-7, with no clear D. CDR1 is GKSSPN and CDR2 is SITVG in the germline V gene. Deletions cut 0 bases from V and 7 bases from J, with 10 bases between. This CDR3 spans 12 amino acids. CDR3 in amino acids: CAWSLRGGEQYF. Partial CDR3 DNA: TGTGCCTGGAGTCTACGAGGTGGAGAACAGTAC.

This clone was picked up a small number of times. Gene and germline names: mouse. The sequenced fragment ends 1 residue before the CDR3 boundary, so the rest is inferred from the germline J gene. The J gene is TRBJ2-7, the V gene TRBV23; the table's D call TRBD1 went unverified against the DNA. This CDR3 contains 16 residues. The germline gives CDR1 KGHTA, CDR2 FQNQQP. CDR3 DNA, as far as it was read: TGCTCCAGCAGTCACCGGGACACCAGGAGCTCCTATGAACAGTAC. This translates into CSSSHRDTRSSYEQY. From start to end, the CDR3 is CSSSHRDTRSSYEQYF.

A remark on this clone: Mouse names are used for the genes. The CDR3 end is not reached by the read, which stops 1 residue before it; the germline J gene fills it in. The chain couples TRBV13-3 to TRBJ2-3, with TRBD2 as a possible D gene (7 bases). Trimming left V 0 bases short and J 8 bases short, with 13 bases between. The germline V gene encodes CDR1 NNHDY and CDR2 SYVADS. This CDR3 spans 14 amino acids. The CDR3 bases that were read are TGTGCCAGCAGTGATGGGGGGGCGCCGGGAACGCTGTAT. The encoded protein is CASSDGGAPGTLY. In full, the CDR3 reads CASSDGGAPGTLYF.

For this clone: An end of the junction does not agree with germline; a read error may underlie this. The listed genes are named as in mouse. Read sequence stops 1 residue before the CDR3 end, and the germline J gene provides the missing end. This rearrangement joins TRBV13-2 to TRBJ1-4; D possibly corresponds to TRBD1 (5 bases). The CDR3 runs 13 residues. Germline V gives CDR1 NNHNN, CDR2 SYGAGS (reference sequence). The sequenced CDR3 bases are TGTGCCAGCAGTGACGGGGGCAACGAAAGATTATTT. Protein product: CASSDGGNERLF. The full-length CDR3 reads as CASSDGGNERLFF.

Comments on this clone: The listed genes are named as in mouse. The read halts 1 residue ahead of the CDR3 end, with the missing end drawn from the germline J gene. V and J are TRBV3 and TRBJ2-5, with D perhaps matching TRBD2 (7 bases). CDR1 is SNHLY and CDR2 is FYNGKV in the germline V gene (reference sequence). V gave up 3 bases and J gave up 3 bases, with 10 bases separating them. The CDR3 consists of 14 residues. The CDR3 bases that were read are TGTGCCAGCAGCTTTTGGGGGGCTCAAGACACCCAGTAC. Its translation: CASSFWGAQDTQY. The entire CDR3 is CASSFWGAQDTQYF.

Regarding this clone: Genes here carry mouse names. The CDR3 bases that were read are TGTGCCAGCAGCTTAGGAGGTGAACAGTAC. Amino acids: CASSLGGEQY. In full, the CDR3 reads CASSLGGEQYF. The gene calls are TRBV3 and TRBJ2-7; D not resolved. The read halts 1 residue ahead of the CDR3 end, with the missing end drawn from the germline J gene. Trimming took off 1 base at V and 6 bases at J, with 4 bases between the two ends. The germline gives CDR1 SNHLY, CDR2 FYNGKV (reference sequence). The CDR3 runs 11 residues.

About this clone itself: Gene names and germline refer to mouse. The read falls 1 residue short of the CDR3 end, and the missing part is taken from the germline J gene. The V gene is TRBV26, the J gene TRBJ1-4; 7 nucleotides agree with TRBD1. This CDR3 is built from 14 residues. With V trimmed by 6 bases and J by 2 bases, 3 bases remained unmatched. Per the germline V gene, CDR1 is KGHPV and CDR2 is FQNQEV (reference sequence). The sequenced CDR3 bases are TGTGCCAGCAGCCGGGACAGCTCCAACGAAAGATTATTT. It yields the protein CASSRDSSNERLF. From start to end, the CDR3 is CASSRDSSNERLFF. The whole variable domain, remainder taken from reference TRBV26 and TRBJ1-4, is NSKVIQTPRYLVKGQGQKAKMRCIPEKGHPVVFWYQQNKNNEFKFLINFQNQEVLQQIDMTEKRFSAECPSNSPCSLEIQSSEAGDSALYLCASSRDSSNERLFFGHGTKLSVL.

As concerns this clone: Genes here carry mouse names. Sequencing ends 1 residue short of the CDR3 end; the germline J gene provides the rest. The chain has TRBV26 and TRBJ2-2, with D hard to call. This CDR3 has 14 amino acids. Germline V lookup: CDR1 KGHPV, CDR2 FQNQEV (reference sequence). Trimming cost V 6 bases and J 1 base, with 9 bases left between them. The CDR3 sequence is CASSPNINTGQLYF. CDR3 DNA, as far as it was read: TGTGCCAGCAGCCCTAACATAAACACCGGGCAGCTCTAC.

A remark on this clone: Gene names are mouse gene names. Sequencing ends 1 residue short of the CDR3 end; the germline J gene provides the rest. This rearrangement joins TRBV26 to TRBJ1-3, with TRBD1 matching 8 bases. Per the germline V gene, CDR1 is KGHPV and CDR2 is FQNQEV (reference sequence). The V and J ends lost 1 base and 12 bases, in that order; junction bases with no gene match: 2. The CDR3 contains 12 residues. CDR3 bases read: TGTGCCAGCAGTCTGTACAGGGGGGGGCTCTAT. It translates to CASSLYRGGLY. The whole CDR3 reads CASSLYRGGLYF.

The sample holds a few counts of this clone. All gene names here are mouse names. The read terminates 1 residue ahead of where the CDR3 ends, so the germline J gene completes it. The chain has TRBV26 and TRBJ2-7; D is undetermined. CDR1 is KGHPV, CDR2 FQNQEV, per germline (reference sequence). V lost 4 bases, J lost 4 bases, and 5 bases lay in between. The CDR3 contains 11 residues. The sequenced CDR3 bases are TGTGCCAGCAGTCCCGCTTATGAACAGTAC. This encodes CASSPAYEQY. The CDR3 in its entirety is CASSPAYEQYF.

Comments on this clone: Gene names and germline match the mouse. The CDR3 goes on 1 residue after the read ends, and that part is filled in from the germline J gene. V usage is TRBV5 and J usage is TRBJ2-7; 10 bases map to TRBD2. The length of the CDR3 is 15 residues. CDR1 is LGHNA and CDR2 is YNLKQL in the germline V gene (reference sequence). CDR3 DNA (partial): TGTGCAGCAGCCAAGATGAGGACTGGGGGATATGAACAGTAC. This gives the protein CAAAKMRTGGYEQY. The entire CDR3 protein reads CAAAKMRTGGYEQYF.

There are a few counts of this clone. Genes here carry mouse names. The CDR3 is cut off 1 residue early in the read; its end comes from the germline J gene. V and J are TRBV12-1 and TRBJ1-4; the D gene is possibly TRBD1 (5 bases). Trimming took 5 bases from V and 2 from J, leaving 11 bases between them. Germline V gives CDR1 SGHSN, CDR2 HYEKVE. The CDR3 is 14 residues long. Incomplete CDR3 DNA: TGTGCCAGCTTTCCGGGACGATCCAACGAAAGATTATTT. It codes for CASFPGRSNERLF. The CDR3 as a whole reads CASFPGRSNERLFF.

This clone appeared a few times. Mouse gene names apply. The missing CDR3 end, 1 residue past where the read stops, is filled in from the germline J gene. This chain connects TRBV26 to TRBJ2-3, with 9 bases lining up with TRBD1. Trimming took 2 bases from V and 1 from J; bases not matched to a gene: 1. CDR3 length: 15 amino acids. CDR1 and CDR2 (germline): KGHPV, FQNQEV (reference sequence). CDR3 DNA, as far as it was read: TGTGCCAGCAGTCTGAGGACAGGGGGTGCAGAAACGCTGTAT. This sequence encodes CASSLRTGGAETLY. The CDR3 reads in full as CASSLRTGGAETLYF.

Details on this clone: The genes are named according to mouse. Read data end 1 residue before the CDR3 end; the end is taken from the germline J gene. V usage is TRBV26 and J usage is TRBJ2-5; perhaps TRBD1 as D (6 bases). The CDR3 loop spans 13 amino acids. CDR1 KGHPV and CDR2 FQNQEV come from the germline V gene (reference sequence). V gave up 5 bases and J gave up 2 bases, with 8 bases separating them. The covered CDR3 bases are TGTGCCAGCAGTTGGACAGCCCAAGACACCCAGTAC. Translating gives CASSWTAQDTQY. The complete CDR3 sequence is CASSWTAQDTQYF. The full variable domain, with the rest looked up from reference TRBV26 and TRBJ2-5, is NSKVIQTPRYLVKGQGQKAKMRCIPEKGHPVVFWYQQNKNNEFKFLINFQNQEVLQQIDMTEKRFSAECPSNSPCSLEIQSSEAGDSALYLCASSWTAQDTQYFGPGTRLLVL.

This clone was found a few times. Each gene name is a mouse one. The read ends 1 residue shy of where the CDR3 ends; the end is completed using the germline J gene. The chain recombines TRBV13-3 with TRBJ2-7; 7 nucleotides line up with TRBD1. Germline CDR1 is NNHDY and CDR2 is SYVADS. Trimming took 4 bases from V and 7 from J; bases not matched to a gene: 2. The CDR3 contains 11 residues. CDR3 amino acids: CASSPGGEQYF. The covered CDR3 bases are TGTGCCAGCAGTCCAGGGGGAGAACAGTAC.

A note on this clone: The gene symbols are mouse symbols. The CDR3 end lies 1 residue beyond the end of the read and is filled in from the germline J gene. This CDR3 is also generated by other DNA sequences in the sample. This chain links TRBV26 with TRBJ2-2, with D maybe TRBD1 (5 bases). Trimming took off 4 bases at V and 1 base at J, with 7 bases between the two ends. The CDR3 contains 14 residues. Germline CDR1 KGHPV, CDR2 FQNQEV (reference sequence). CDR3 in amino acids: CASSPDRNTGQLYF. The DNA read from the CDR3 is TGTGCCAGCAGTCCCGACAGAAACACCGGGCAGCTCTAC.

Concerning this clone: The germline and genes are mouse ones. The missing CDR3 end, 1 residue past where the read stops, is filled in from the germline J gene. The V gene is TRBV26, the J gene TRBJ2-5; possible D gene TRBD2, 6 bases. Germline V gene data show CDR1 as KGHPV and CDR2 as FQNQEV (reference sequence). This CDR3 is built from 14 residues. V shed 2 bases and J shed 1 base, with 7 bases lying between them. This CDR3 reads CASSLPGDQDTQYF. The DNA read from the CDR3 is TGTGCCAGCAGTCTGCCTGGGGACCAAGACACCCAGTAC.

Details on this clone: Any gene name here is a mouse gene name. Coverage ceases 1 residue before the CDR3 finishes, and the germline J gene fills in the end. V usage is TRBV13-2 and J usage is TRBJ1-4; perhaps TRBD1 as D (6 bases). The CDR3 covers 13 residues. V lost 2 bases, J lost 5 bases, and 7 bases lay in between. Germline V gene lookup returns CDR1 NNHNN and CDR2 SYGAGS (reference sequence). CDR3 region: CASGEQGNERLFF. The sequenced part of the CDR3 DNA is TGTGCCAGCGGTGAACAGGGAAACGAAAGATTATTT.

In its sample, this clone was seen once. Gene names follow the mouse nomenclature. The read gets to within 1 residue of the CDR3 end, and the germline J gene fills in the rest. The V call is TRBV13-2, the J call TRBJ1-4; 10 nucleotides match TRBD1. After removal of 7 bases from V and 7 bases from J, the junction contained 4 bases not matched to a gene. The CDR3 consists of 13 residues. Germline V gene sequence: CDR1 NNHNN, CDR2 SYGAGS (reference sequence). The chain's CDR3 is CASMGQGSERLFF. The CDR3 DNA, read in part, is TGTGCCAGCATGGGACAGGGGAGCGAAAGATTATTT.

Concerning this clone: Germline and genes: mouse. Read coverage stops 1 residue before the CDR3 terminus; the germline J gene supplies the remainder. The chain carries TRBV13-3 and TRBJ2-1, with 9 bases lining up with TRBD1. The CDR3 runs to 14 residues. Germline CDR1 and CDR2: NNHDY and SYVADS. The ends lost 2 bases at V and 3 bases at J; junction bases unmatched: 0. The chain's CDR3 is CASSETGGYAEQFF. CDR3 DNA (partial): TGTGCCAGCAGTGAGACAGGGGGCTATGCTGAGCAGTTC.

On this clone itself: These gene names are mouse names. The read finishes 1 residue shy of the CDR3 end, and the germline J gene is used to complete it. The V and J genes are TRBV26 and TRBJ2-3; 9 bases agree with TRBD1. Trimming cost V 4 bases and J 10 bases; bases outside gene matches: 3. CDR1 is KGHPV, CDR2 FQNQEV, per germline (reference sequence). There are 12 residues in the CDR3. The CDR3 reads CASSQTGGPLYF. The CDR3 DNA, read in part, is TGTGCCAGCAGTCAGACAGGGGGTCCGCTGTAT.

On this clone itself: The listed genes are named as in mouse. The read is 1 residue too short to cover the CDR3 end, so that end is filled in from the germline J gene. This chain joins TRBV26 and TRBJ2-3, with D hard to call. Germline V gene lookup returns CDR1 KGHPV and CDR2 FQNQEV (reference sequence). The CDR3 spans 13 residues. The V and J ends lost 2 bases and 1 base respectively, with 4 bases between them. Partial CDR3 DNA: TGTGCCAGCAGTCTGCGTGGTGCAGAAACGCTGTAT. Protein sequence: CASSLRGAETLY. The full-length CDR3 reads as CASSLRGAETLYF.

In this sample, this clone turned up a few times. Gene names are the mouse ones. From the germline J gene comes the end of the CDR3, since the read stops 1 residue before it. The V and J genes are TRBV12-1 and TRBJ2-1; 10 positions agree with TRBD2. Losses at the gene ends were 4 bases for V and 3 bases for J; bases not matched to a gene: 5. Germline CDR1 and CDR2: SGHSN and HYEKVE. This CDR3 is 15 amino acids long. The CDR3 spells CASSRTGGFYAEQFF. The DNA read from the CDR3 is TGTGCCAGCTCCCGGACTGGGGGATTCTATGCTGAGCAGTTC.